The rows below give T cell receptor beta chains drawn from one sample of a study of OX40 agonist ivuxolimab in advanced cancers. Profiling relied on immunoSEQ multiplex PCR, and the TCRdb table lists in-frame clones only, not all of them. The data show tens of thousands of clones, 75% to 95% seen once. Sequenced here: CD4+ or CD8+ T cells sorted from blood, sampled in a trial of the OX40 agonist ivuxolimab. The receptors stem from an adult with an advanced solid tumor such as melanoma, head and neck, liver or kidney cancer. Both conserved end residues are part of each CDR3. D genes are given only for firm matches. The size entry is marked missing in some rows and otherwise reads once, few, many or a size class.

V gene	D gene	clone size	J gene	CDR3 DNA	CDR3 protein
TRBV5-1	TRBD1	-	TRBJ1-2	TGCGCCAGCAGTTTCGGACAGGCGTCCTATGGCTACACCTTC	CASSFGQASYGYTF
TRBV5-1	TRBD2	-	TRBJ2-5	TGCGCCAGCAGCCCGGGACTAGCGGGAGGTGAGACCCAGTACTTC	CASSPGLAGGETQYF
TRBV5-1	-	-	TRBJ1-4	TGCGCCAGCAGCTTGGCCCTAGGGGGGATGAATGAAAAACTGTTTTTT	CASSLALGGMNEKLFF
TRBV29-1	TRBD1	-	TRBJ1-2	TGCAGCGTTGAGGAGGGGGCGCGGGCTGGCTACACCTTC	CSVEEGARAGYTF
TRBV27	-	-	TRBJ2-3	TGTGCCAGCAGTTTAGGTAGCGCAGATACGCAGTATTTT	CASSLGSADTQYF
TRBV4-2	-	-	TRBJ2-5	TGTGCCAGCAGCCAAGAGAGGGGCTGGGAGACCCAGTACTTC	CASSQERGWETQYF
TRBV5-1	-	-	TRBJ1-1	TGCGCCAGCAGCTTGGAGATGGGGAACGCTTTCTTT	CASSLEMGNAFF
TRBV2	-	-	TRBJ2-6	TGTGCCAGCAAAAGACTGGGGGGAGCTGGGGCCAACGTCCTGACTTTC	CASKRLGGAGANVLTF
TRBV7-9	-	-	TRBJ2-7	TGTGCCAGCAGCTATCGAGGAGCGGGTGAGGAACGGTACTTC	CASSYRGAGEERYF
TRBV28	-	-	TRBJ2-2	TGTGCCAGCAACCCCCTGGGGACCGCCCAAATGACGACCGGGGAGCTGTTTTTT	CASNPLGTAQMTTGELFF
TRBV19	-	-	TRBJ2-2	TGTGCAGGAAGTAGCGGGAACACCGGGGAGCTGTTTTTT	CAGSSGNTGELFF
TRBV6-1	TRBD1	-	TRBJ1-1	TGTGCCAGCAGTGACGGACAGGGTGTCCAAGCTTTCTTT	CASSDGQGVQAFF
TRBV5-1	TRBD1	-	TRBJ2-7	TGCGCCAGCAGCTTCCAATCGGGACAGGGATACGAGCAGTACTTC	CASSFQSGQGYEQYF
TRBV19	TRBD1	-	TRBJ1-2	TGTGCCAGTAGTAACCGGGACAGGGGCTATGGCTACACCTTC	CASSNRDRGYGYTF
TRBV6-5	-	-	TRBJ2-1	TGTGCCAGCAGTTACTCGAGCAGGGGAATCGGTGAGCAGTTCTTC	CASSYSSRGIGEQFF
TRBV5-6	-	-	TRBJ1-2	TGTGCCAGCAGCGCGGTAGCTCCCGTCTATGGCTACACCTTC	CASSAVAPVYGYTF
TRBV4-1	-	-	TRBJ2-7	TGCGCCAGCAGCCAAGTCTGGACGGATGGCCGAGAGCAGTACTTC	CASSQVWTDGREQYF
TRBV2	TRBD1	once	TRBJ2-1	TGTGCCAGCAGTCTTGACAGGGGCTCGGATGAGCAGTTCTTC	CASSLDRGSDEQFF
TRBV6-5	-	-	TRBJ2-7	TGTGCCAGCAGTGGGACCCCCTACGAGCAGTACTTC	CASSGTPYEQYF
TRBV7-8	TRBD2	-	TRBJ2-1	TGTGCCAGCAGCCCACTAGCGGGCTCCTACAATGAGCAGTTCTTC	CASSPLAGSYNEQFF
TRBV9	-	-	TRBJ2-3	TGTGCCAGCAGCGTAATGGAGGCCACAGATACGCAGTATTTT	CASSVMEATDTQYF
TRBV28	-	-	TRBJ2-7	TGTGCCAGCAGTTTAACTGGGGGCGGCGAGCAGTACTTC	CASSLTGGGEQYF
TRBV29-1	-	-	TRBJ1-4	TGCAGCGTTGTCCTACTTTCCAGGGACGAAAAACTGTTTTTT	CSVVLLSRDEKLFF
TRBV27	TRBD1	-	TRBJ1-1	TGTGCCAGCAGTAATCAGGGGGCCGTGAACACTGAAGCTTTCTTT	CASSNQGAVNTEAFF
TRBV7-9	TRBD2	-	TRBJ2-3	TGTGCCAGCAGCTTAGAGCTAGCGGGAGACACAGATACGCAGTATTTT	CASSLELAGDTDTQYF
TRBV27	-	-	TRBJ1-1	TGTGCCAGCAGTTTAGTGCCCGGTTCTGAAGCTTTCTTT	CASSLVPGSEAFF
TRBV5-6	-	-	TRBJ2-2	TGTGCCAGCTCAACCCGAAGCGGAAGATTCACCGGGGAGCTGTTTTTT	CASSTRSGRFTGELFF
TRBV10-3	-	-	TRBJ2-2	TGTGCCATCAGTGAGTCGAGGGGATCCACCGGGGAGCTGTTTTTT	CAISESRGSTGELFF
TRBV5-1	-	-	TRBJ2-7	TGCGCCAGCAGCTTCGACACCTACGAGCAGTACTTC	CASSFDTYEQYF
TRBV4-1	TRBD2	-	TRBJ2-2	TGCGCCAGCAGCCTGGGACTAGCGGGAGACACCGGGGAGCTGTTTTTT	CASSLGLAGDTGELFF
TRBV11-2	TRBD2	-	TRBJ2-7	TGTGCCAGCAGCTTCCCCGGGACTACCATCGAGCAGTACTTC	CASSFPGTTIEQYF
TRBV7-7	TRBD1	-	TRBJ2-2	TGTGCTAGCAGTCGGGACAGGGGTAACACCGGGGAGCTGTTTTTT	CASSRDRGNTGELFF
TRBV2	-	-	TRBJ1-5	TGTGCCAGCAGTAGACCCGGGACGGTGAATCAGCCCCAGCATTTT	CASSRPGTVNQPQHF
TRBV2	-	-	TRBJ1-2	TGTGCCAGCAGTGAAGACCCGTTCTATGGCTACACCTTC	CASSEDPFYGYTF
TRBV10-3	-	once	TRBJ2-2	TGTGCCATCAGTGATACCGGACAACCCGCGGCCGGGGAGCTGTTTTTT	CAISDTGQPAAGELFF
TRBV6-1	-	few	TRBJ1-5	TGTGCCAGCAGTGAAAGAGAGCCCCAGCATTTT	CASSEREPQHF
TRBV5-1	TRBD1	-	TRBJ1-1	TGCGCCAGCAGCTATGGGACAGGAACTGAAGCTTTCTTT	CASSYGTGTEAFF
TRBV6-5	-	-	TRBJ1-2	TGTGCCAGCAGTCCCACCCCCGGGACACGGGGCTACACCTTC	CASSPTPGTRGYTF
TRBV19	TRBD2	-	TRBJ2-7	TGTGCCAGTGGGACTAAAGGCTACGAGCAGTACTTC	CASGTKGYEQYF
TRBV10-2	TRBD1	-	TRBJ2-7	TGCGCCAGCAGGACAGGGGTAGGATACGAGCAGTACTTC	CASRTGVGYEQYF
TRBV5-1	-	once	TRBJ2-2	TGCGCCAGCAGCTTGGACTCCACCACCGGGGAGCTGTTTTTT	CASSLDSTTGELFF
TRBV5-1	TRBD2	-	TRBJ2-1	TGCGCCAGCAGCACGGGACTAGCGGGAGTCAATGAGCAGTTCTTC	CASSTGLAGVNEQFF
TRBV19	-	few	TRBJ1-1	TGTGCCAGTAGTATGGGGATGAACACTGAAGCTTTCTTT	CASSMGMNTEAFF
TRBV5-6	TRBD1	-	TRBJ2-7	TGTGCCAGCAGCTTGGACAGGGGAACCTACGAGCAGTACTTC	CASSLDRGTYEQYF
TRBV10-1	TRBD1	-	TRBJ1-1	TGCGCCAGCAGTGAGCCCGGGACAGGGTCAACTGAAGCTTTCTTT	CASSEPGTGSTEAFF
TRBV9	-	-	TRBJ1-2	TGTGCCAGCAGCGTAGGGTCAGAACCTAACTATGGCTACACCTTC	CASSVGSEPNYGYTF
TRBV9	-	-	TRBJ1-2	TGTGCCAGCAGCGTAGCCGGGAACTATGGCTACACCTTC	CASSVAGNYGYTF
TRBV5-1	-	-	TRBJ1-2	TGCGCCAGCAGCCCCGAAGGACAGCCTTCTGGCTACACCTTC	CASSPEGQPSGYTF
TRBV5-1	TRBD1	-	TRBJ2-5	TGCGCCAGCAGCCTGGGACAGGGAGGACACACAGTTCAAGAGACCCAGTACTTC	CASSLGQGGHTVQETQYF